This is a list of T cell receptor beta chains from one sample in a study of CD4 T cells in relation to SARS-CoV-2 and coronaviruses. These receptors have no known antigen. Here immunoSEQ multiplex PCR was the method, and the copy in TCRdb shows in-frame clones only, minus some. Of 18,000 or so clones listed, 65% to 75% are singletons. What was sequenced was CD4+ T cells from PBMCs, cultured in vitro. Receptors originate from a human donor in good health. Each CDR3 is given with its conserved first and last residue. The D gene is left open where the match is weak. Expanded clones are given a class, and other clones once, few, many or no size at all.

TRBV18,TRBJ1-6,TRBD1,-,TGTGCCAGCTCACCACAGAGACAGGGGGTAAATTCACCCCTCCACTTT,CASSPQRQGVNSPLHF
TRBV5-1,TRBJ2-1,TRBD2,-,TGCGCCAGCAGCTTGGAGGGCGGGAGTTGGAAGTTCGATGAGCAGTTCTTC,CASSLEGGSWKFDEQFF
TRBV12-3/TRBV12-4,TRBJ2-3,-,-,TGTGCCAGCAGTACCGGTTATACGCAGTATTTT,CASSTGYTQYF
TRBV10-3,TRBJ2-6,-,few,TGTGCCATCAGCGTCTCTGGGGCCAACGTCCTGACTTTC,CAISVSGANVLTF
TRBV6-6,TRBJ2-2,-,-,TGTGCCAGCAGTTCCGACTTACCGTCGAACACCGGGGAGCTGTTTTTT,CASSSDLPSNTGELFF
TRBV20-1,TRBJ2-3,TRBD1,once,TGCAGTGCTAGTAAAGGACAGGGGACCTCAACAGATACGCAGTATTTT,CSASKGQGTSTDTQYF
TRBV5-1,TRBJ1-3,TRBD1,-,TGCGCCAGCAGCTTGGCCGGGACAGGGGGTGGAAACACCATATATTTT,CASSLAGTGGGNTIYF
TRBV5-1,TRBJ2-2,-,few,TGCGCCAGCAGCTTGAACCTAGGTAACACCGGGGAGCTGTTTTTT,CASSLNLGNTGELFF
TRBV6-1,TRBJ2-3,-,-,TGTGCCAGCAGTGAACCCCCGGTCGCAGATACGCAGTATTTT,CASSEPPVADTQYF
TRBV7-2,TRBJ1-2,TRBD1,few,TGTGCCAGCAGCTTAGCGGGACAGGGGGCAGAGGGCTACACCTTC,CASSLAGQGAEGYTF
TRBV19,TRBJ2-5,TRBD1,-,TGTGCCAGTAGTACACAGGGGTTTTCGGGGGAGACCCAGTACTTC,CASSTQGFSGETQYF
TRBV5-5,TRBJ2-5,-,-,TGTGCCAGCAGCTTCCCCGGATACCAAGAGACCCAGTACTTC,CASSFPGYQETQYF
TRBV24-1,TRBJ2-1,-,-,TGTGCCACCAGTGATTCTAGTTTGGTTGAGCAGTTCTTC,CATSDSSLVEQFF
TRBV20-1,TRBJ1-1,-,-,TGCAGTGCTAGTTTCTGGCGGGGGGGGACTGAAGCTTTCTTT,CSASFWRGGTEAFF
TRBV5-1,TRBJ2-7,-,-,TGCGCCAGCAGCTTGAGTCTTCGGCTACAGAGGGCCGAGCAGTACTTC,CASSLSLRLQRAEQYF
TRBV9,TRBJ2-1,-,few,TGTGCCAGCAGCGTAGACCTATCCCATGAGCAGTTCTTC,CASSVDLSHEQFF
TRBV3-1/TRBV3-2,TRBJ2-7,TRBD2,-,TGTGCCAGCAGCCCCCGGACTAGCAACTACGAGCAGTACTTC,CASSPRTSNYEQYF
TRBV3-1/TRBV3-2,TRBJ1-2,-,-,TGTGCCAGCAGCCAGACGGACATTGCTAACTATGGCTACACCTTC,CASSQTDIANYGYTF
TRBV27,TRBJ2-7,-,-,TGTGCCAGCAGTTTACGAGGGGGTAGCTACGAGCAGTACTTC,CASSLRGGSYEQYF
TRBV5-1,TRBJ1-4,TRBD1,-,TGCGCCAGCAGCTCGGGACAGGGGGGGACTAATGAAAAACTGTTTTTT,CASSSGQGGTNEKLFF
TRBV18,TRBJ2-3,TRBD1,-,TGTGCCAGCTCACCACCGGGGACAGGGGTCACAGATACGCAGTATTTT,CASSPPGTGVTDTQYF
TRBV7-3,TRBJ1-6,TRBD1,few,TGTGCCAGCAGCTTAACGTGGGGTGGGGACAGTAATTCACCCCTCCACTTT,CASSLTWGGDSNSPLHF
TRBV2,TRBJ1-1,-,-,TGTGCCAGCAGTGAAACATACCTAAACACTGAAGCTTTCTTT,CASSETYLNTEAFF
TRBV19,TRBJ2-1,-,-,TGTGCCAGTAGTATGTCCCCCATGGAGCAGTTCTTC,CASSMSPMEQFF
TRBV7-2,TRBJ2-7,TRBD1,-,TGTGCCAGCAGCTTAATGGGACAGGGTATCGACGAGCAGTACTTC,CASSLMGQGIDEQYF
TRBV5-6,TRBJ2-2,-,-,TGTGCCAGCAGCGCACGGACGGGAAACACCGGGGAGCTGTTTTTT,CASSARTGNTGELFF
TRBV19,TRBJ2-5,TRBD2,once,TGTGCCAGTAGTAAGGGACTAGCGGGAGGCCCACAAGAGACCCAGTACTTC,CASSKGLAGGPQETQYF
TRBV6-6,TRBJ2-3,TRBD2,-,TGTGCCAGCAGCAAAAGCGGGGCCAGCACAGATACGCAGTATTTT,CASSKSGASTDTQYF
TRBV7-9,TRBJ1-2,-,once,TGTGCCAGCAGCTTACGGGCCGTCAACTATGGCTACACCTTC,CASSLRAVNYGYTF
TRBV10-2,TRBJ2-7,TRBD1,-,TGCGCCAGCAGTGGGGACAGGTGGGGCGAGCAGTACTTC,CASSGDRWGEQYF
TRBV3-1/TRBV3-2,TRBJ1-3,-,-,TGTGCCAGCAGCCAAGTTCAAGTCTCTGGAAACACCATATATTTT,CASSQVQVSGNTIYF
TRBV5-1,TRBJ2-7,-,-,TGCGCCAGCAGCTTGGCCCTAGAGTCCTACGAGCAGTACTTC,CASSLALESYEQYF
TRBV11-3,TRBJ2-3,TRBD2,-,TGTGCCAGCAGCTTAGGATGGGTCGGGCTAGCGGGAGCAGATACGCAGTATTTT,CASSLGWVGLAGADTQYF
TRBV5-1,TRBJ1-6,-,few,TGCGCCAGCAGCTTGGGTCAGCGCTCACCCCTCCACTTT,CASSLGQRSPLHF
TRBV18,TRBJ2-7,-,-,TGTGCCAGCTCACTCGGTCCGGAGGGTGCCTACGAGCAGTACTTC,CASSLGPEGAYEQYF
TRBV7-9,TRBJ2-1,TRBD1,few,TGTGCCAGCAGCCACCGGACAGGGTGGAACGAGCAGTTCTTC,CASSHRTGWNEQFF
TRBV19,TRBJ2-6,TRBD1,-,TGTGCCAGTAGTAGTTTCAGGGGGCAATCTGGGGCCAACGTCCTGACTTTC,CASSSFRGQSGANVLTF
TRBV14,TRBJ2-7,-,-,TGTGCCAGCAGCCAATCAGGGTACGAGCAGTACTTC,CASSQSGYEQYF
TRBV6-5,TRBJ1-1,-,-,TGTGCCAGCAGTTACTCGGGGTACACTGAAGCTTTCTTT,CASSYSGYTEAFF
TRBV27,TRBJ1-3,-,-,TGTGCCAGCAGGCCCGCCGGGGGCGGAGGAAACACCATATATTTT,CASRPAGGGGNTIYF
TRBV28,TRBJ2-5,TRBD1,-,TGTGCCAGCAACAGGGGGCCGGACGAGACCCAGTACTTC,CASNRGPDETQYF
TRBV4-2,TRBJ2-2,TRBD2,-,TGTGCCAGCAGCCAAGTGTGGGGGGGAACCACCGGGGAGCTGTTTTTT,CASSQVWGGTTGELFF
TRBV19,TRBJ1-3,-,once,TGTGCCAGTAGTATGGAGGGGGCTGGAAACACCATATATTTT,CASSMEGAGNTIYF
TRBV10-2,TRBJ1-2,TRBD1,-,TGCGCCAGCAGGTGGGACAGGGAGGGCTATGGCTACACCTTC,CASRWDREGYGYTF
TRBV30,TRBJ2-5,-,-,TGTGCCTGGAGGGCGGCTAGGCGACCCCAAGAGACCCAGTACTTC,CAWRAARRPQETQYF
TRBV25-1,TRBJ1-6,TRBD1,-,TGTGCCAGCAGTCCGGGACAGTCACATTCACCCCTCCACTTT,CASSPGQSHSPLHF
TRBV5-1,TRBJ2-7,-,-,TGCGCCAGCAGCCGAGACGGACGCGAAGGCCACGAGCAGTACTTC,CASSRDGREGHEQYF
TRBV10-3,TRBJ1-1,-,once,TGTGCCATCAGCGGGACTTCAGAAGCTTTCTTT,CAISGTSEAFF
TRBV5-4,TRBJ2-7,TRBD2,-,TGTGCCAGCAGCCCCCTGGGACTAGCGCCTATGTACTACGAGCAGTACTTC,CASSPLGLAPMYYEQYF
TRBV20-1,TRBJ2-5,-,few,TGCAGTGCTAGACGGGAGACCCAGTACTTC,CSARRETQYF
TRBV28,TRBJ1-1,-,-,TGTGCCAGCAGTTTAAATTGGGTGGGGGGCACTGAAGCTTTCTTT,CASSLNWVGGTEAFF